Each of the 7 T cell receptor beta chains below was sequenced from the same sample in a study of response to subunit inactivated influenza vaccine. TCRdb re-derived calls from the RT-PCR reads in MiXCR, one entry per CDR3 protein. The sample records approximately 730,000 distinct CDR3 sequences, approximately 15% being singletons. This sample comprised PBMCs from blood, obtained roughly 2 weeks before vaccination. These receptors were collected from a man in his fifties who received an inactivated influenza vaccine.

This clonotype has ten or more counts. V and J are TRBV4-2 and TRBJ2-2; TRBD2 agrees at 11 bases. Germline CDR1 and CDR2: LGHNA and YNFKEQ. The V gene end was trimmed by 10 bases and the J gene end by 6 bases; junction bases not matched to a gene: 7. The CDR3 extends over 14 amino acids. CDR3 region: CATLAGGAAGELFF. In DNA form, the CDR3 reads TGTGCCACGTTAGCGGGGGGGGCCGCCGGGGAGCTGTTTTTT.

This clonotype was seen more than once but under ten times. CDR3 sequence (DNA): TGTGCCATCAGAGGGGACAGTAACTACGAGCAGTACTTC. This sequence encodes CAIRGDSNYEQYF. The chain uses TRBV28 and TRBJ2-7; 7 bases are shared with TRBD1. Looked up from germline, CDR1 is MDHEN and CDR2 is SYDVKM. CDR3 length: 13 amino acids. V lost 10 bases, J lost 3 bases, and 9 bases stayed unmatched.

Many counts were recorded for this clonotype. In nucleotides, the CDR3 is TGCAGTGCCAGGGCCATAACACTAGCGGACTACAATGAGCAGTTCTTC. This translates into CSARAITLADYNEQFF. This chain uses TRBV20-1 with TRBJ2-1; 8 positions agree with TRBD2. The CDR3 loop spans 16 amino acids. Germline loops: CDR1 DFQATT, CDR2 SNEGSKA (reference sequence). J gave up 3 bases and V 6 bases, and 13 bases lay outside the gene matches.

This clonotype occurred a few times. V gene TRBV15 combines with J gene TRBJ1-2; weak D call: TRBD1 (5 bases). V lost 1 base to trimming and J lost 4 bases, with 10 bases between them. This CDR3 is 14 amino acids long. Germline values: CDR1 LNHNV, CDR2 YYDKDF (reference sequence). The CDR3 region has the DNA TGTGCCACCAGCAGAGGCGACAGCCCCTATGGCTACACCTTC. Encoded protein: CATSRGDSPYGYTF. Full variable domain (remainder filled in from reference TRBV15 and TRBJ1-2): DAMVIQNPRYQVTQFGKPVTLSCSQTLNHNVMYWYQQKSSQAPKLLFHYYDKDFNNEADTPDNFQSRRPNTSFCFLDIRSPGLGDTAMYLCATSRGDSPYGYTFGSGTRLTVV.

CDR3 coding DNA: TGTGCCAGCAGCTTAGATAGCGGGGGGCGCACAGATACGCAGTATTTT. Its translation is CASSLDSGGRTDTQYF. V and J are TRBV11-2 and TRBJ2-3; TRBD2 matches at 10 bases. CDR1 SGHAT and CDR2 FQNNGV come from the germline V gene. The J segment lost 1 base and the V segment lost 0 bases, leaving 1 base of the junction unmatched. The CDR3 is 16 residues long.

This clonotype was counted ten times or more. This sequence joins TRBV20-1 and TRBJ2-5, with a weak D call TRBD2 (6 bases). Germline V gives CDR1 DFQATT, CDR2 SNEGSKA (reference sequence). This CDR3 has 15 residues. The ends were cut back, 6 bases at V and 5 bases at J, with 22 bases in the middle. The CDR3 bases are TGCAGTGCACACAGTGGGGGGTCGGCGAAGGAGACCCAGTACTTC. Its translation: CSAHSGGSAKETQYF.

The gene calls are TRBV11-2 and TRBJ2-7, with TRBD1 identical over 8 bases. Germline-derived CDR1 and CDR2 are SGHAT and FQNNGV. The CDR3 is made up of 15 amino acids. J lost 3 bases, V lost 1 base, and 5 bases had no gene match. The CDR3 here is CASSLAAGGFYEQYF. CDR3 in DNA: TGTGCCAGCAGCTTAGCGGCAGGGGGCTTCTACGAGCAGTACTTC.